This is a list of T cell receptor beta chains from one sample in a study of cytomegalovirus exposure and HLA in healthy donors. Generated by immunoSEQ multiplex PCR, the TCRdb table keeps only in-frame clones and is missing some. The repertoire holds about 140,000 clones, with around 73% as singletons. The sample taken for sequencing was PBMCs. The receptors stem from a female donor in good health and CMV-seronegative. Both conserved end residues are part of each CDR3. Each record gives: V gene, J gene, CDR3 protein.

TRBV18	TRBJ2-1	CASSDTSGSNEQFF
TRBV5-1	TRBJ2-2	CASSLASSGELFF
TRBV2	TRBJ2-1	CASSEAGLQNEQFF
TRBV27	TRBJ1-1	CASSLGIGGLNTEAFF
TRBV7-9	TRBJ1-4	CASSSPGQGSTAGEKLFF
TRBV5-1	.	CASSGAGRGEQYF
TRBV27	TRBJ2-3	CASSFSGDYFPDTQYF
TRBV7-9	TRBJ2-7	CASSLKVTGINEQYF
TRBV30	TRBJ2-7	CAHGRRMFEQYF
TRBV10-2	TRBJ2-3	CASTRTSGKADTQYF
TRBV2	TRBJ1-5	CASSRQGAQGQPQHF
TRBV7-8	TRBJ1-2	CASSLLGTTNYGYTF
TRBV7-9	TRBJ1-6	CASSLGGQGATHSPLHF
TRBV6-5	TRBJ1-5	CASSYNRGQSQHF
TRBV5-1	TRBJ2-5	CASSWGASGRETQYF
TRBV5-1	TRBJ2-1	CASSISRAEQFF
TRBV19	TRBJ2-7	CASSIEQGRYEQYF
TRBV7-9	TRBJ2-2	CASSPSGRASYAGELFF
TRBV1	TRBJ1-5	CTSSQGGASGTHLCTPQPQHF
TRBV5-1	TRBJ2-1	CASSLGGAGGEQFF
TRBV6-6	TRBJ1-2	CASSPGGVGYTF
TRBV6-4	TRBJ1-1	CASRLETGMNTEAFF
TRBV30	TRBJ1-2	CAWSGAPNYGYTF
TRBV2	TRBJ2-7	CAGKRGTASGEQYF
TRBV7-9	TRBJ1-2	CASSFLIMREMAYGYTF
TRBV7-9	TRBJ1-1	CSSSDRGGQGYYEAFF
TRBV7-8	TRBJ2-2	CASSRYGVVTGELFF
TRBV5-1	TRBJ2-7	CASSLEIMYEQYF
TRBV10-3	TRBJ2-5	CAISVEARETQYF
TRBV6-1	TRBJ1-1	CASSETGATEAFF
TRBV27	TRBJ1-2	CASSLSPRGGYTF
TRBV11-3	TRBJ2-2	CASSLFGGGKSGELFF
TRBV5-4	TRBJ1-6	CASTQIPGTMGNSPLHF
TRBV29-1	TRBJ2-1	CSVGPWDSYNEQFF
TRBV18	TRBJ2-1	CATENNRGSGNEQFF
TRBV28	TRBJ1-1	CASSMGQGDTEAFF
TRBV4-1	TRBJ1-2	CASSQGSGTGGYGYTF
TRBV6-5	TRBJ2-5	CASSPGQRRQETQYF
TRBV18	TRBJ1-1	CASSPWRGEAFF
TRBV19	TRBJ1-1	CASSMMGTGGQTEAFF
TRBV27	TRBJ1-2	CASSNRGRAYGYTF
TRBV11-3	TRBJ2-1	CASSYRSGDNEQFF
TRBV7-9	TRBJ2-7	CASSPGVGQDYEQYF
TRBV6-7	TRBJ2-3	CASSYWAAEATDTQYF
TRBV18	TRBJ2-5	CASSPPGGRAETQYF